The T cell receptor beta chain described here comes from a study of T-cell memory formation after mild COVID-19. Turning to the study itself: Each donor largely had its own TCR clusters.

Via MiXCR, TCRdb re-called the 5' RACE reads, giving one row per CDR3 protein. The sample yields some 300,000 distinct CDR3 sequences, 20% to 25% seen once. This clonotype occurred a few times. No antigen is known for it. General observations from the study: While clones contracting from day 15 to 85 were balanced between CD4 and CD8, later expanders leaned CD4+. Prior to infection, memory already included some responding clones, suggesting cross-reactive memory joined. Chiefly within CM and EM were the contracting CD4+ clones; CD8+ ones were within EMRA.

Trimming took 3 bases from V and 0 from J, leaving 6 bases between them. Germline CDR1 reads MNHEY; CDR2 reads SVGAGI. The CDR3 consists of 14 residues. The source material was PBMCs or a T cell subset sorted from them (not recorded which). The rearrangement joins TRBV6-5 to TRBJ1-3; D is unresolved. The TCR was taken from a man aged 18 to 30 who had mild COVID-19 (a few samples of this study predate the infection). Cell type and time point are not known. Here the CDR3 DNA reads TGTGCCAGCAGTTATACCCTCTCTGGAAACACCATATATTTT. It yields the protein CASSYTLSGNTIYF.